This T cell receptor beta chain was identified during a study of shared clonotypes between healthy human individuals. Method: immunoSEQ multiplex PCR; TCRdb's copy keeps in-frame clones and lacks some. The sample shows over 2 million clones, around 92% of them seen only once. This CDR3 has 17 amino acids. Germline V gene lookup returns CDR1 SGHRS and CDR2 YFSETQ. Trimming left V 0 bases short and J 3 bases short, with 16 bases between. Division of CD4+ cells produced a CD45RA+ naive subset and a CD45RA-negative memory subset. V usage is TRBV5-1 and J usage is TRBJ2-1, with D possibly matching TRBD1 (7 bases). The TCR originated in a man younger than 30 in good health. Some clones in this sample may be carry-over from other donors' samples. Material for sequencing was naive CD4+ T cells from PBMCs. Subset here: CD45RA+ positively selected. The CDR3 region has the DNA TGCGCCAGCAGCTTGGTAGGGGGGACAGCCCACTACAATGAGCAGTTCTTC. This sequence encodes CASSLVGGTAHYNEQFF.